This T cell receptor beta chain derives from a study of human T cells and chemical hapten exposure. Study as a whole: Patients got weekly scalp diphenylcyclopropenone doses over the roughly 24-week study.

TCRdb ran MiXCR on the RACE reads and lists one entry per CDR3 protein. This table holds tens of thousands of distinct CDR3 sequences, approximately 10% found once. Study-wide results and limits: Expanded TCRs formed significantly more large CDR3 similarity clusters than controls.

Time point specified: patch test 2, 6 weeks after DPC sensitization. Documented treatment: therapeutic diphenylcyclopropenone sensitization with weekly scalp DPC. Blood draws preceded each patch test application. Researchers extracted total RNA from unfractionated whole blood. The CDR3 consists of 16 residues. The J segment lost 5 bases and the V segment lost 4 bases, leaving 13 bases of the junction unmatched. CDR1 and CDR2 from the germline V gene are SGHTA and FQGNSA. This clonotype showed up many times. Antigen specificity is unknown. The material sequenced was whole blood, taken in connection with sensitization to the hapten diphenylcyclopropenone (DPC). The gene calls are TRBV7-2 and TRBJ1-2, with 7 positions matching TRBD1. The sequence was collected from a woman younger than 45 with alopecia areata. Some clones in this sample may be carry-over from other donors' samples. The DNA of the CDR3 is TGTGCCAGCAGCTCCCTGCCCGGACAGGTCGCGTATGGCTACACCTTC. Translating gives CASSSLPGQVAYGYTF.